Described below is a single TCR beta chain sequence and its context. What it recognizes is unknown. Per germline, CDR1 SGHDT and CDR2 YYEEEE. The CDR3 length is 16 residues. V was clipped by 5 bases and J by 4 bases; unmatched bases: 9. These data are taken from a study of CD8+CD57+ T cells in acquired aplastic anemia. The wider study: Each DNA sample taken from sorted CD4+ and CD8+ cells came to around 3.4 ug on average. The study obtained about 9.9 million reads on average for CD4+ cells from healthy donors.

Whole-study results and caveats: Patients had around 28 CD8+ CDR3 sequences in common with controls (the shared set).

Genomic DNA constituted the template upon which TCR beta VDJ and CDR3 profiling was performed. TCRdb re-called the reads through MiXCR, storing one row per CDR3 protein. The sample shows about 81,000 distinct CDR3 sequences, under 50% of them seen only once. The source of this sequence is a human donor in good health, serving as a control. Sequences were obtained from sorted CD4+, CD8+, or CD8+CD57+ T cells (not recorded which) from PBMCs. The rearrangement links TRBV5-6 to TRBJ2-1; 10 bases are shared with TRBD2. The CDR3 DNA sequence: TGTGCCAGCAGTTGGGGACTAGCGCTTAGGTACAATGAGCAGTTCTTC. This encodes CASSWGLALRYNEQFF.